A selection of T cell receptor beta chains follows, all from one sample in a study of a mutant IDH1 vaccine in newly diagnosed glioma. The assay was immunoSEQ multiplex PCR, and TCRdb's table has in-frame clones only and misses some. This sample has over 75,000 clones; 85% to 90% occur once, and the top ten carry approximately 0.6%. Sequencing used PBMCs, obtained from a glioma patient treated with radiotherapy, temozolomide or both. These receptors were taken from a woman aged 45-65 years with glioma. CDR3s include the opening cysteine and the closing phenylalanine or tryptophan. Each record gives: CDR3 length, V gene, J gene, CDR3 protein.

CDR3 length: 11; V gene: TRBV5-1; J gene: TRBJ2-1; CDR3 protein: CASSLDRGQFF
CDR3 length: 13; V gene: TRBV27; J gene: TRBJ1-1; CDR3 protein: CASSSLLNTEAFF
CDR3 length: 14; V gene: TRBV10-2; J gene: TRBJ2-3; CDR3 protein: CASSLETGRNTQYF
CDR3 length: 15; V gene: TRBV28; J gene: TRBJ2-2; CDR3 protein: CASSSQGAGTGELFF
CDR3 length: 15; V gene: TRBV6-5; J gene: TRBJ2-3; CDR3 protein: CASSRGLAVTDTQYF
CDR3 length: 12; V gene: TRBV4-2; J gene: TRBJ2-7; CDR3 protein: CASSPPQGEQYF
CDR3 length: 14; V gene: TRBV6-5; J gene: TRBJ1-3; CDR3 protein: CASRGGVTGNTIYF
CDR3 length: 18; V gene: TRBV12-2; J gene: TRBJ1-1; CDR3 protein: CASRLAGNEIRDYTEAFF
CDR3 length: 15; V gene: TRBV13; J gene: TRBJ2-3; CDR3 protein: CASSATGGGTDTQYF
CDR3 length: 13; V gene: TRBV5-1; J gene: TRBJ2-3; CDR3 protein: CASSSYITDTQYF
CDR3 length: 16; V gene: TRBV29-1; J gene: TRBJ1-2; CDR3 protein: CSVEDPGQSLNYGYTF
CDR3 length: 12; V gene: TRBV7-9; J gene: TRBJ2-7; CDR3 protein: CASSLSAYEQYF
CDR3 length: 14; V gene: TRBV4-1; J gene: TRBJ2-1; CDR3 protein: CASSQVGGRDEQFF
CDR3 length: 14; V gene: TRBV5-5; J gene: TRBJ1-4; CDR3 protein: CASSSRGRAEKLFF
CDR3 length: 17; V gene: TRBV28; J gene: TRBJ2-7; CDR3 protein: CASSPVFRFGMLYEQYF
CDR3 length: 13; V gene: TRBV6-5; J gene: TRBJ1-2; CDR3 protein: CASSSKTDYGYTF
CDR3 length: 13; V gene: TRBV10-3; J gene: TRBJ2-7; CDR3 protein: CAISDSSTYEQYF
CDR3 length: 14; V gene: TRBV6-1; J gene: TRBJ1-2; CDR3 protein: CASNQGRGEMGYTF
CDR3 length: 14; V gene: TRBV18; J gene: TRBJ2-1; CDR3 protein: CASSPTNRGDEQFF
CDR3 length: 15; V gene: TRBV6-6; J gene: TRBJ1-2; CDR3 protein: CASSYQVNSNYGYTF
CDR3 length: 14; V gene: TRBV5-6; J gene: TRBJ2-7; CDR3 protein: CASSSLRGSYEQYF
CDR3 length: 14; V gene: TRBV7-3; J gene: TRBJ2-3; CDR3 protein: CASSAGLAEGTEYF
CDR3 length: 15; V gene: TRBV6-5; J gene: TRBJ2-2; CDR3 protein: CASSDGQGLVGELFF
CDR3 length: 14; V gene: TRBV19; J gene: TRBJ2-7; CDR3 protein: CASINGDRTYEQYF
CDR3 length: 15; V gene: TRBV5-8; J gene: TRBJ2-7; CDR3 protein: CASSPLRREQNEQYF
CDR3 length: 15; V gene: TRBV9; J gene: TRBJ2-1; CDR3 protein: CASSNGQGRYNEQFF
CDR3 length: 13; V gene: TRBV30; J gene: TRBJ1-2; CDR3 protein: CAWSVGAVDGYTF
CDR3 length: 14; V gene: TRBV4-1; J gene: TRBJ2-2; CDR3 protein: CASSPFGGHGELFF
CDR3 length: 15; V gene: TRBV11-1; J gene: TRBJ2-7; CDR3 protein: CASSLEGRAALGQYF
CDR3 length: 15; V gene: TRBV18; J gene: TRBJ1-1; CDR3 protein: CASSPRGGSGTEAFF
CDR3 length: 16; V gene: TRBV27; J gene: TRBJ1-3; CDR3 protein: CASSPGTTGRSDTIYF
CDR3 length: 15; V gene: TRBV6-6; J gene: TRBJ1-5; CDR3 protein: CASRGGQSQNQPQHF
CDR3 length: 14; V gene: TRBV7-9; J gene: TRBJ1-2; CDR3 protein: CASSLGVQGYGYTF
CDR3 length: 13; V gene: TRBV27; J gene: TRBJ2-2; CDR3 protein: CVSRQGNTGELFF
CDR3 length: 13; V gene: TRBV6-5; J gene: TRBJ2-1; CDR3 protein: CASGGSAYNEQFF
CDR3 length: 15; V gene: TRBV6-5; J gene: TRBJ2-7; CDR3 protein: CASNKQTSGQYEQYF
CDR3 length: 13; V gene: TRBV5-1; J gene: TRBJ2-7; CDR3 protein: CASSSVRGDEQYF
CDR3 length: 13; V gene: TRBV6-1; J gene: TRBJ1-2; CDR3 protein: CASDPGDRDGYTF
CDR3 length: 17; V gene: TRBV5-5; J gene: TRBJ2-1; CDR3 protein: CASSLRLAGSSGNEQFF
CDR3 length: 17; V gene: TRBV7-8; J gene: TRBJ1-2; CDR3 protein: CASSLALGEALFYGYTF
CDR3 length: 15; V gene: TRBV7-3; J gene: TRBJ2-1; CDR3 protein: CASSFGLAGGSEQFF
CDR3 length: 16; V gene: TRBV27; J gene: -; CDR3 protein: CASSFQGARPPYEQYF
CDR3 length: 16; V gene: TRBV9; J gene: TRBJ1-4; CDR3 protein: CASSADTGISNEKLFF
CDR3 length: 16; V gene: TRBV5-1; J gene: TRBJ2-2; CDR3 protein: CASRPSDRPNTGELFF
CDR3 length: 16; V gene: TRBV7-9; J gene: TRBJ1-2; CDR3 protein: CASSSTGGGRIYGYTF
CDR3 length: 16; V gene: TRBV18; J gene: TRBJ1-5; CDR3 protein: CASSPTDRAPYRPQHF
CDR3 length: 16; V gene: TRBV9; J gene: TRBJ1-3; CDR3 protein: CASSYAAGDSGNTIYF